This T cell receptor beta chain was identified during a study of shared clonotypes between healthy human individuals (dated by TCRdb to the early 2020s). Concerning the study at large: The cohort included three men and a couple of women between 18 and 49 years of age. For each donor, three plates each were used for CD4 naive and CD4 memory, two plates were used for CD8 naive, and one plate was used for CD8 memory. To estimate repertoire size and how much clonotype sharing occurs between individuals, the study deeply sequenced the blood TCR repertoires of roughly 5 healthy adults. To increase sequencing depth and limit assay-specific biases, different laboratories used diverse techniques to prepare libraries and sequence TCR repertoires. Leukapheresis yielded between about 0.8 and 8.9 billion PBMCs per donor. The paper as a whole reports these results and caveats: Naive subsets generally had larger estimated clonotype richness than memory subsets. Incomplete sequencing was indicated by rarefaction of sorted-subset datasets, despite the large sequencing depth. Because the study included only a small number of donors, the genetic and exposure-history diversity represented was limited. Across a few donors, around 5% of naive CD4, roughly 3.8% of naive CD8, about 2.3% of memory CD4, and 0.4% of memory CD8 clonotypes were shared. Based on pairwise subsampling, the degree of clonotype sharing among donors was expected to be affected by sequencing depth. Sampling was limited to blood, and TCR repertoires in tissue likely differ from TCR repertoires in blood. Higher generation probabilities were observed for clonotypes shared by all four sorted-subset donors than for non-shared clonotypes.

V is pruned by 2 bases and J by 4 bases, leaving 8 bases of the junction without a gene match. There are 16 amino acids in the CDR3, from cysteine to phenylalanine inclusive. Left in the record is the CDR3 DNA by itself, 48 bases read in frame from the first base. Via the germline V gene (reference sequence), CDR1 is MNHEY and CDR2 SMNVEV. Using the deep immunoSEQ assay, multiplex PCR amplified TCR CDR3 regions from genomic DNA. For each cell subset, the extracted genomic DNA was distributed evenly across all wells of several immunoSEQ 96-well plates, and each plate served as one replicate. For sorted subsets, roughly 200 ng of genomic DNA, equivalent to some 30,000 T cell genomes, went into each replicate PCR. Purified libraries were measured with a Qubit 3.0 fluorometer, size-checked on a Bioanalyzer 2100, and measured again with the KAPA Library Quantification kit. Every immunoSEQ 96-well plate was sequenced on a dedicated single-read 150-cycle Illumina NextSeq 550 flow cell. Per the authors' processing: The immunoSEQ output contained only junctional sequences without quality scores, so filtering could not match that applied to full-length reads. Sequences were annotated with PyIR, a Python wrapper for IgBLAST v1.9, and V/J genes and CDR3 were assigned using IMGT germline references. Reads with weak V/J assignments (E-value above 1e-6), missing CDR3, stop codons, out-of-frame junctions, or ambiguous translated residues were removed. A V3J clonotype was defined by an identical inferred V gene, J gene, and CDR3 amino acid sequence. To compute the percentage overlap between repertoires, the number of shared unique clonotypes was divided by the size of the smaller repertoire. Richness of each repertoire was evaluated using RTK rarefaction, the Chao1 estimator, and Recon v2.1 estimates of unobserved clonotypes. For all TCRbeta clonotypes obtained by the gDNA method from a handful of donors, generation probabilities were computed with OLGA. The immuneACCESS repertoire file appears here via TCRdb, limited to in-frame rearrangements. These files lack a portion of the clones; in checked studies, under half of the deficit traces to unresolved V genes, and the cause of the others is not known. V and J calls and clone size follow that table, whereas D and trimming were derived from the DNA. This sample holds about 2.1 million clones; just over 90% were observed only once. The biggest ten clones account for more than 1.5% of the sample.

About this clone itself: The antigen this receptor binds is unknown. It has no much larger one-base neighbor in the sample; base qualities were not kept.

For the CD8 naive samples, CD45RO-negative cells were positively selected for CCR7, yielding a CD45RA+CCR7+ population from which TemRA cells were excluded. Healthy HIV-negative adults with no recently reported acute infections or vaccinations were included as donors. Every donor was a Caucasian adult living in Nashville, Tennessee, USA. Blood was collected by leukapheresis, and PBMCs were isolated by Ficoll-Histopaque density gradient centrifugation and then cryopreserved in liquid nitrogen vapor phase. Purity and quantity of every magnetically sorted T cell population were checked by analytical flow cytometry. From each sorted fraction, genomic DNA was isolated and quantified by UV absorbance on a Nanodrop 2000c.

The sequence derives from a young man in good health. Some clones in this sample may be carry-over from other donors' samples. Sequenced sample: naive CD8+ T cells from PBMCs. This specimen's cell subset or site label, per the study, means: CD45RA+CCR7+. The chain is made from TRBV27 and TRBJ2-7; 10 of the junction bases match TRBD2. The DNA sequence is TGTGCCAGCAGTTTACAGCTAGCGGGAGTATCATACGAGCAGTACTTC. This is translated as CASSLQLAGVSYEQYF.